This T cell receptor (beta chain) was captured in a study of T-cell reconstitution after alpha-beta-depleted transplantation in children (dated by TCRdb to about 2016). About the investigation overall: T-cell immune reconstitution after TCRalphabeta/CD19-depleted allogeneic hematopoietic cell transplantation in children was quantitatively tracked in the study by means of TCR repertoire profiling.

Worth noting for this clonotype: Its cognate antigen has yet to be identified. Nothing much larger sits one base from this clone, and base qualities are not available.

Libraries were made using PCR. Sequencing took place on an Illumina HiSeq 2500. To normalize quantification of the TCRbeta repertoire, the TCR libraries were built with molecular barcoding that relied on unique molecular identifiers. Using fastp at Q25 and MiXCR, TCRdb reprocessed the public reads and kept productive beta chains. Each CDR3 protein appears once, grouped with its most common genes and DNA. Present in this sample are about 610,000 distinct CDR3 sequences, about 10% of which were seen just once. Clones ranked in the top ten supply less than 5% of the sample. V has 3 bases trimmed and J has 0 bases trimmed; junction bases matching no gene number 8. In the germline V gene, CDR1 corresponds to SGHRS and CDR2 to YFSETQ. The CDR3 goes from the cysteine to the phenylalanine over 19 residues. Left in the record is the CDR3 DNA by itself, 57 bases read in frame from the first base.

Specimen: PBMCs from the stem cell graft donor, collected from the stem cell graft. The sequence came from a human donor who donated a stem cell graft to a child with acute myeloid leukemia. The rearranged segments are TRBV5-1 and TRBJ2-3; 15 of the junction bases match TRBD2. The CDR3 amino acid sequence is: CASSSGLAGGRTSTDTQYF. The DNA is TGCGCCAGCAGCTCGGGACTAGCGGGAGGCAGAACTAGCACAGATACGCAGTATTTT.